This TCR beta chain is from a study of blood T cell repertoires in COVID-19. Overall study context: The analysed material was cDNA or gDNA that came from T cells, B-cell-depleted T cells, or PBMCs.

Authors' analysis steps: Amplification of reference gene primers was used by the study to estimate nucleated cell counts. Using immunoSEQ multiplex PCR, the repertoire was profiled, and TCRdb retains in-frame clones only, with some absent. The D gene and trimming were derived from the DNA, and the V and J assignments and clone size from that table. This table holds about half a million clones, 75% to 90% found once. The CDR3 length is 15 residues. Germline-derived CDR1 and CDR2 are ENHRY and SYGVKD. The V and J ends lost 3 bases and 4 bases, in that order; junction bases with no gene match: 9. Sequencing was done on a sample of peripheral blood. The sequence derives from a human donor in a cohort sampled during active COVID-19. This rearrangement joins TRBV10-3 to TRBJ2-7; 7 positions match TRBD2. CDR3 DNA sequence: TGTGCCATCAGTGAACTTCCGACTAGCTTGTACGAGCAGTACTTC. It codes for CAISELPTSLYEQYF.